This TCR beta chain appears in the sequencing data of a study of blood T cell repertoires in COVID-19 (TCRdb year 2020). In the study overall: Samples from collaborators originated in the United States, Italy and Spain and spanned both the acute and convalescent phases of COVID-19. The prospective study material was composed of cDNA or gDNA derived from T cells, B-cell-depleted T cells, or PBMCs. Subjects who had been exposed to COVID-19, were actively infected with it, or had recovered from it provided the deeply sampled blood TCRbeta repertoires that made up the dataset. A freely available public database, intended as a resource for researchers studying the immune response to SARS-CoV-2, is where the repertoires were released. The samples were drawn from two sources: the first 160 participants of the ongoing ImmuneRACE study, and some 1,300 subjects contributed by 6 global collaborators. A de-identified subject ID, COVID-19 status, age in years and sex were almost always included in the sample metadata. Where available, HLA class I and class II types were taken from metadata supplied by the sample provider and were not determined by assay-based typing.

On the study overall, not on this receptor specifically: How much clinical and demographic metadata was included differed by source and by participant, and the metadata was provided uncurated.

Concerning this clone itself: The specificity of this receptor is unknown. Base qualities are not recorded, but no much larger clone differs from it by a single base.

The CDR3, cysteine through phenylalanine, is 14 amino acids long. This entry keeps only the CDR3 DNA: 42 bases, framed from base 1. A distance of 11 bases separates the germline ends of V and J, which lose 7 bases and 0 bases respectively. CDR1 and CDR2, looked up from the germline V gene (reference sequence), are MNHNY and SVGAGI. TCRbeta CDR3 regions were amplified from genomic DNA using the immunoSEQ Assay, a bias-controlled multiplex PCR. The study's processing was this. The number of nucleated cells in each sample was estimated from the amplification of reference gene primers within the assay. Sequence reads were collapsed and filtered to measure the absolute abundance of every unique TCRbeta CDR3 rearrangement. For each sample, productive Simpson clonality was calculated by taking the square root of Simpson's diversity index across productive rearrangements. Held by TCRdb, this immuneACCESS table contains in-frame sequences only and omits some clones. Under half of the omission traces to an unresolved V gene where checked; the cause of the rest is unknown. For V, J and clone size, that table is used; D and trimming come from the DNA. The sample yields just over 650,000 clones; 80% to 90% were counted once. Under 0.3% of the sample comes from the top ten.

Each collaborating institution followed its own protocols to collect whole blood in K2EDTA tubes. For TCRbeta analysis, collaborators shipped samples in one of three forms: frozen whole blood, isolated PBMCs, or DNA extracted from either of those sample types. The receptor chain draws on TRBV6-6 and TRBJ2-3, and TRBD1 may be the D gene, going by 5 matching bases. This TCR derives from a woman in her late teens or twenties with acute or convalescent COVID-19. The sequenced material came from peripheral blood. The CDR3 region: CASTQGRSTDTQYF. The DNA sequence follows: TGTGCCAGCACCCAGGGTCGGAGCACAGATACGCAGTATTTT.